The entry that follows covers one T cell receptor (beta chain) sequence. Both 60 Vbeta primers and 13 Jbeta primers went into the PCR. The protocol was immunoSEQ multiplex PCR, while the TCRdb copy is restricted to in-frame clones and leaves out a portion. This sample has 150,000 to 200,000 clones, with roughly 85% found just once. This sample is part of a study of cytomegalovirus exposure and HLA in healthy donors. CDR1 and CDR2 from the germline V gene are SGHVS and FNYEAQ. This CDR3 has 16 amino acids. Trimming took 7 bases from V and 4 from J; bases not matched to a gene: 11. The source of this sequence is a woman aged 45-60 years in good health and CMV-seropositive. The rearrangement uses TRBV7-6 and TRBJ2-2, with 8 bases matching TRBD1. Sequencing was performed on PBMCs. CDR3 sequence: CASTLQGEWTTGELFF. In DNA form, the CDR3 reads TGTGCCAGCACCCTACAGGGGGAATGGACCACCGGGGAGCTGTTTTTT.